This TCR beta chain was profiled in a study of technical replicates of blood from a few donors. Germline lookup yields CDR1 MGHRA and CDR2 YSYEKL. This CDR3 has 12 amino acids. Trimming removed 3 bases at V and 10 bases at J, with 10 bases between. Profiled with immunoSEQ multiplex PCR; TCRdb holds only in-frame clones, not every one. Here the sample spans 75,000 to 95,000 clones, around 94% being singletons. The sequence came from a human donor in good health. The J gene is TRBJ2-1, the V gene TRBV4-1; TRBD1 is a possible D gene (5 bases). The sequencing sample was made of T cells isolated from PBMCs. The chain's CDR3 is CASSQTTDEQFF. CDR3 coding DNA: TGCGCCAGCAGCCAGACGACAGACGAGCAGTTCTTC.